This TCR beta chain was observed in a study of shared clonotypes between healthy human individuals. The sample holds a few counts of this clone. The CDR3 totals 13 residues. Trimming stripped 5 bases from V and 10 bases from J, with 17 bases between. From germline, CDR1 is SGHAT and CDR2 FQNNGV. CD45RO-negative CD8 cells positively selected for CCR7 made up the naive population, which excluded terminally differentiated effector memory CD45RA+ cells. The table came from immunoSEQ multiplex PCR; TCRdb's copy has only in-frame clones and leaves some out. Altogether about 2.1 million clones are present, over 85% being singletons, with the ten largest covering about 1.7%.

Source material: naive CD8+ T cells from PBMCs. The V call is TRBV11-2, the J call TRBJ1-1; no firm D call. The receptor comes from a man aged 18 to 29 in good health. Some clones in this sample may be carry-over from other donors' samples. The DNA of the CDR3 is TGTGCCAGCAGCACTGGACCCCTCAAAGGAGCTTTCTTT. Encoded protein: CASSTGPLKGAFF.